One and the same sample provided the 20 T cell receptor beta chains below, sequenced in a study of blood T cell repertoires in COVID-19. TCRdb's copy holds only in-frame clones and misses some; the assay was immunoSEQ multiplex PCR. The sample shows about 140,000 clones, about 74% of them seen only once. Input material: peripheral blood. These receptor sequences come from a man aged 50-60 years with acute or convalescent COVID-19.

V and J are TRBV9 and TRBJ1-1, with TRBD1 as a possible D gene (6 bases). Germline CDR1 and CDR2: SGDLS and YYNGEE. This CDR3 spans 12 amino acids. Between the trimmed V and J ends, which lost 3 bases and 11 bases, there was a span of 14 bases. CDR3: CASSADRPTAFF. For the CDR3, the DNA is TGTGCCAGCAGCGCCGACAGGCCCACTGCTTTCTTT.

This clone came up a few times. The chain has TRBV29-1 and TRBJ1-1, with D unresolved. Deletions cut 3 bases from V and 3 bases from J, with 11 bases between. The CDR3 is 13 residues long. Germline lookup yields CDR1 SQVTM and CDR2 ANQGSEA. The CDR3 bases are TGCAGCGTTGAGACTACGCGGGACACTGAAGCTTTCTTT. This encodes CSVETTRDTEAFF.

This chain links TRBV19 with TRBJ2-4; D is possibly TRBD2 (6 bases). This CDR3 is 15 amino acids long. Deletions cut 4 bases from V and 5 bases from J, with 15 bases between. CDR1 and CDR2 (germline): LNHDA, SQIVND (reference sequence). The CDR3 loop is CASSRSIADQNIQYF. The CDR3 DNA is TGTGCCAGTAGTAGATCTATAGCGGACCAAAACATTCAGTACTTC.

This chain connects TRBV3-1 (or the pseudogene TRBV3-2) to TRBJ2-2, with TRBD2 matching over 11 bases. This CDR3 region has 16 residues. V trimming: 4 bases; J trimming: 5 bases; junction bases outside the gene matches: 6. CDR1 is LGHDT, CDR2 YNNKEL, per germline (reference sequence). The CDR3 nucleotides are TGTGCCAGCAGCCCCACCGGGACTAGCGGAACCGGGGAGCTGTTTTTT. This encodes CASSPTGTSGTGELFF.

This sequence joins TRBV24-1 and TRBJ2-1; D might be TRBD1 (6 bases). There are 16 residues in the CDR3. Looked up from germline, CDR1 is KGHDR and CDR2 is SFDVKD. Trimming stripped 3 bases from V and 5 bases from J, with 16 bases between. CDR3 amino acids: CATSDTRTEPNNEQFF. The DNA for the CDR3 is TGTGCCACCAGTGATACTAGGACAGAACCTAACAATGAGCAGTTCTTC.

The chain employs TRBV2 and TRBJ1-5; 7 bases align to TRBD1. This CDR3 region has 13 residues. With V trimmed by 8 bases and J by 4 bases, 5 bases remained unmatched. Per the germline V gene, CDR1 is SNHLY and CDR2 is FYNNEI. The CDR3: CASLRDSNQPQHF. Written as DNA, the CDR3 is TGTGCCAGCCTCCGGGACAGTAATCAGCCCCAGCATTTT.

The sample holds one count of this clone. The chain uses TRBV3-1 (or the pseudogene TRBV3-2) and TRBJ1-5, with 8 positions matching TRBD1. The CDR3 length is 14 residues. CDR1 and CDR2 from the germline V gene are LGHDT and YNNKEL (reference sequence). J gave up 6 bases and V 4 bases, and 5 bases lay outside the gene matches. The DNA of the CDR3 is TGTGCCAGCAGCCTCGGGACAGGAACTCAGCCCCAGCATTTT. Its protein is CASSLGTGTQPQHF.

The rearrangement uses TRBV2 and TRBJ2-3; no clear D. The V and J ends lost 3 bases and 5 bases respectively, with 3 bases between them. This CDR3 contains 11 residues. Germline V gene lookup returns CDR1 SNHLY and CDR2 FYNNEI. Here the CDR3 reads CASSDIDTQYF. The DNA for the CDR3 is TGTGCCAGCAGTGATATAGATACGCAGTATTTT.

The chain couples TRBV6-5 to TRBJ1-1; D is undetermined. The V gene's germline CDR1 is MNHEY and CDR2 SVGAGI. V lost 8 bases and J 7 bases, leaving 11 bases between the germline ends. The CDR3 is 11 amino acids. CDR3 loop: CASQNGVEAFF. CDR3 DNA: TGTGCCAGCCAAAACGGGGTTGAAGCTTTCTTT.

The chain recombines TRBV9 with TRBJ1-1; D call uncertain. This CDR3 contains 15 residues. The V and J ends lost 4 bases and 0 bases respectively, with 13 bases between them. Germline V gene data show CDR1 as SGDLS and CDR2 as YYNGEE. The CDR3 DNA reads TGTGCCAGCAGCCCGGGAAGGAGTTTGAACACTGAAGCTTTCTTT. Its protein is CASSPGRSLNTEAFF.

V usage is TRBV7-2 and J usage is TRBJ2-3; 8 bases agree with TRBD2. The CDR3 consists of 14 residues. Germline CDR1 is SGHTA and CDR2 is FQGNSA. V was clipped by 4 bases and J by 3 bases; unmatched bases: 3. CDR3 coding DNA: TGTGCCAGCAGCTCCGGACTAGCTACAGATACGCAGTATTTT. It translates to CASSSGLATDTQYF.

The chain carries TRBV24-1 and TRBJ1-1; 10 bases align to TRBD1. The V gene end was trimmed by 5 bases and the J gene end by 5 bases; junction bases not matched to a gene: 1. Germline-derived CDR1 and CDR2 are KGHDR and SFDVKD. The CDR3 length is 13 residues. The CDR3 DNA follows: TGTGCCACCAGTGGGGACAGGGGAACTGAAGCTTTCTTT. Protein sequence: CATSGDRGTEAFF.

Here the CDR3 DNA reads TGTGCCAGCAGCCAAGACAGAAACTATGGCTACACCTTC. It translates to CASSQDRNYGYTF. The genes are TRBV6-6 and TRBJ1-2; D might be TRBD1 (5 bases). The CDR3 runs 13 residues. Between the trimmed V and J ends, which lost 6 bases and 2 bases, there was a span of 10 bases. Germline V lookup: CDR1 MNHNY, CDR2 SVGAGI (reference sequence).

The rearrangement joins TRBV25-1 to TRBJ2-3, with TRBD1 matching 9 bases. This CDR3 region has 14 residues. From germline, CDR1 is MGHDK and CDR2 SYGVNS. Losses at the gene ends were 4 bases for V and 4 bases for J; bases not matched to a gene: 3. CDR3 sequence reads: CASSVDRGSDTQYF. CDR3 DNA: TGTGCCAGCAGTGTCGACAGGGGGTCAGATACGCAGTATTTT.

The chain is built from TRBV25-1 and TRBJ2-7, with 8 bases lining up with TRBD1. The V and J ends lost 3 bases and 0 bases, in that order; junction bases with no gene match: 4. Germline CDR1 reads MGHDK; CDR2 reads SYGVNS. CDR3 length: 15 residues. This CDR3 reads CASSEPGQASYEQYF. As DNA, the CDR3 is TGTGCCAGCAGTGAGCCGGGACAGGCCTCCTACGAGCAGTACTTC.

This clone was detected only once. The V and J genes are TRBV21-1 and TRBJ1-6. TRBV21-1 is marked as a pseudogene. This CDR3 contains 18 residues. The CDR3 protein is CASSNWGGVRFYNSPLHF. The DNA for the CDR3 is TGTGCCAGCAGCAATTGGGGAGGGGTCCGATTTTATAATTCACCCCTCCACTTT.

In its sample, this clone was seen many times. This CDR3 is CASSLGGGDSYNEQFF. CDR3 sequence (DNA): TGTGCCAGCAGCTTAGGTGGGGGGGACTCCTACAATGAGCAGTTCTTC. This chain links TRBV11-3 with TRBJ2-1; 7 positions agree with TRBD2. With V trimmed by 1 base and J by 0 bases, 3 bases remained unmatched. Germline loops: CDR1 SGHNT, CDR2 YENEEA. The CDR3 totals 16 residues.

V usage is TRBV20-1 and J usage is TRBJ2-2; D remains unclear. The germline V gene has CDR1 DFQATT and CDR2 SNEGSKA (reference sequence). The V end was cut by 3 bases, the J end by 7 bases, with 12 bases between. This CDR3 is 13 amino acids long. The DNA of the CDR3 is TGCAGTGCTAGTCTGTCGGTCGGCGGGGAGCTGTTTTTT. This sequence encodes CSASLSVGGELFF.

This chain uses TRBV5-4 with TRBJ2-5, with D possibly being TRBD2 (7 bases). Germline CDR1 is SGHNT and CDR2 is YYREEE (reference sequence). V was pared by 7 bases and J by 2 bases, with 24 bases between. The CDR3 covers 17 residues. CDR3 nucleotides: TGTGCCAGCTCAGCGGGTGGGCAGGGGCGGGGGCAAGAGACCCAGTACTTC. Amino acids: CASSAGGQGRGQETQYF.

The V gene is TRBV2, the J gene TRBJ1-3; no firm D call. The CDR3 extends over 13 amino acids. Germline V CDR1 and CDR2: SNHLY, FYNNEI. V was clipped by 6 bases and J by 0 bases, with 6 bases between them. CDR3 residues: CASREFSGNTIYF. In DNA form, the CDR3 reads TGTGCCAGCAGGGAGTTCTCTGGAAACACCATATATTTT.